The subject of this entry is one T cell receptor beta chain. The entry originates in a study of graft-versus-host responses after intestinal transplantation. Study summary: Anti-thymocyte globulin served as induction for all recipients, who then took tacrolimus and steroids for 2 to 4 years.

Some clones are missing from TCRdb's copy, which holds only in-frame ones; the method was immunoSEQ multiplex PCR. The repertoire holds about 25,000 clones, with under 45% as singletons. Study results and caveats: Across patients carrying graft-donor T cell macrochimerism, allografts held high graft-versus-host to host-versus-graft clonal ratios. Among circulating GvH clones, peak levels were associated with early post-transplant declines in HvG clones.

The sample was alloreactive CD4+ T cells from a mixed lymphocyte reaction culture, taken before intestinal transplant. Subset indicated: CFSE-low proliferating T cells sorted from approximately six-day pre-transplant mixed lymphocyte reaction (GvH or HvG direction). This receptor was taken from a human patient who received an intestinal transplant.

The CDR3 bases are TGTGCCAGCAACCGATGGGGGGGCGAGGATACGCAGTATTTT. It codes for CASNRWGGEDTQYF. V and J are TRBV6-1 and TRBJ2-3, with D possibly being TRBD2 (7 bases). CDR1 is MNHNS and CDR2 is SASEGT in the germline V gene. This CDR3 region has 14 residues. V was pared by 7 bases and J by 6 bases, with 17 bases between.